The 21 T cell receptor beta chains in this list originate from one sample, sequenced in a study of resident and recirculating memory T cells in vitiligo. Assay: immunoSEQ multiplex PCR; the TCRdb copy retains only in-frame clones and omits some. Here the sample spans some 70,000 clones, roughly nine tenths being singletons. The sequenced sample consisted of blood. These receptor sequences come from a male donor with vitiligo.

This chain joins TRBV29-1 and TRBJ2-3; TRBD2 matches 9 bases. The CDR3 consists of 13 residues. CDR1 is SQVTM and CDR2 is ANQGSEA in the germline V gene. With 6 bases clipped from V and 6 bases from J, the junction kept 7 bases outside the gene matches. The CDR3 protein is CSVGTGTSDTQYF. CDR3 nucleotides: TGCAGCGTGGGTACCGGGACTAGCGATACGCAGTATTTT.

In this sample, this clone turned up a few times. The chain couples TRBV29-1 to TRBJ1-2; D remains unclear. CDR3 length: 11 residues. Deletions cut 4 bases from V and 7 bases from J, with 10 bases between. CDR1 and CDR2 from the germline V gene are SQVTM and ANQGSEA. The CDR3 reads CSVGPFPGYTF. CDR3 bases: TGCAGCGTTGGGCCCTTCCCTGGCTACACCTTC.

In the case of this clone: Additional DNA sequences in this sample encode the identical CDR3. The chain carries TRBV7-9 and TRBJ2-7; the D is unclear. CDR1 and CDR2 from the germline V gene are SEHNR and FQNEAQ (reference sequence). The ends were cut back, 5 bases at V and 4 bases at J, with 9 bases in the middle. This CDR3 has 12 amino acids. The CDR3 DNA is TGTGCCAGCAGCCCAAGAGGATACGAGCAGTACTTC. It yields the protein CASSPRGYEQYF. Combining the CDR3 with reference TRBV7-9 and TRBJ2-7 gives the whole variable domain DTGVSQNPRHKITKRGQNVTFRCDPISEHNRLYWYRQTLGQGPEFLTYFQNEAQLEKSRLLSDRFSAERPKGSFSTLEIQRTEQGDSAMYLCASSPRGYEQYFGPGTRLTVT.

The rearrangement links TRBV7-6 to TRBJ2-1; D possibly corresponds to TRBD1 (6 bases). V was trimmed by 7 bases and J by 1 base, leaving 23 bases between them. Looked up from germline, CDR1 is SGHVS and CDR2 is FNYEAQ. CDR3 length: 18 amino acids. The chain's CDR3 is CASTSKPPTGRSYNEQFF. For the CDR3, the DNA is TGTGCCAGCACCTCAAAGCCCCCAACAGGGAGATCCTACAATGAGCAGTTCTTC.

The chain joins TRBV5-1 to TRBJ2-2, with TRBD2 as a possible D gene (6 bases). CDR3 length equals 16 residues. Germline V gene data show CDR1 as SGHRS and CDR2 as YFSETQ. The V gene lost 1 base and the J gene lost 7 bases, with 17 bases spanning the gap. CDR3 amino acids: CASSLNGGSVLGELFF. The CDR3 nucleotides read TGCGCCAGCAGCTTGAACGGGGGTTCGGTGCTCGGGGAGCTGTTTTTT. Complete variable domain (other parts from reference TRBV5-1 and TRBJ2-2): KAGVTQTPRYLIKTRGQQVTLSCSPISGHRSVSWYQQTPGQGLQFLFEYFSETQRNKGNFPGRFSGRQFSNSRSEMNVSTLELGDSALYLCASSLNGGSVLGELFFGEGSRLTVL.

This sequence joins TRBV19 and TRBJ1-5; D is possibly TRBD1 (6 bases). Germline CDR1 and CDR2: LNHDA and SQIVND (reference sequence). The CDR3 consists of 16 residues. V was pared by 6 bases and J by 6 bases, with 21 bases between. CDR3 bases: TGTGCCAGTAGCTCTTTCCACCGACAGGCCCTTCAGCCCCAGCATTTT. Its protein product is CASSSFHRQALQPQHF.

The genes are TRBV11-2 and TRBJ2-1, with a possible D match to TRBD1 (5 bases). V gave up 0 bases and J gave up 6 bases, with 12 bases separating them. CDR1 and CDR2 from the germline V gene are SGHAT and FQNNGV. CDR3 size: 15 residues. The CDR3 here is CASSLDLVTANEQFF. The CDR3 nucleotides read TGTGCCAGCAGCTTAGATCTGGTGACAGCCAATGAGCAGTTCTTC.

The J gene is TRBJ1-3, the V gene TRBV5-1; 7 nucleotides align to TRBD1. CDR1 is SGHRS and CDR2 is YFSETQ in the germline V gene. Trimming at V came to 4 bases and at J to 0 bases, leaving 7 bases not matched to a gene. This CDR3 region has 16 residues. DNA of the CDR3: TGCGCCAGCAGCCCGGGGGCAGGGGGCTCTGGAAACACCATATATTTT. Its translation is CASSPGAGGSGNTIYF.

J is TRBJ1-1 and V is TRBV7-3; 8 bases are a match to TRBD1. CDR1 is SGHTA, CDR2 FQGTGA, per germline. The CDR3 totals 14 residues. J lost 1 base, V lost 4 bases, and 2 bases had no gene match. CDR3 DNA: TGTGCCAGCAGCTCGGACAGGGCGAACACTGAAGCTTTCTTT. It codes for CASSSDRANTEAFF.

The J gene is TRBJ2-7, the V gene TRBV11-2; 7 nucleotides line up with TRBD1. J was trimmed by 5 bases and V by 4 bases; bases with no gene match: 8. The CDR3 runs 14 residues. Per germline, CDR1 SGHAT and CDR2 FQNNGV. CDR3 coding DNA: TGTGCCAGCAGCTCCCGACAGGGCCACCACGAGCAGTACTTC. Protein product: CASSSRQGHHEQYF.

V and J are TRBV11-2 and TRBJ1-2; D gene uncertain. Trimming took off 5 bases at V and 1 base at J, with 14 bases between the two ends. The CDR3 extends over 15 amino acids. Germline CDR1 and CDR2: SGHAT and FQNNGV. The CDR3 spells CASSPSAGINYGYTF. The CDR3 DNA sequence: TGTGCCAGCAGCCCCTCCGCGGGGATTAACTATGGCTACACCTTC.

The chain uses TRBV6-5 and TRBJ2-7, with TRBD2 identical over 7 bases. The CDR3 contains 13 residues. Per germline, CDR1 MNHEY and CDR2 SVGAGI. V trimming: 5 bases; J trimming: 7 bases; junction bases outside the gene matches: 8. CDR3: CASSQRGRGEQYF. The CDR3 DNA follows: TGTGCCAGCAGTCAGCGGGGACGGGGGGAGCAGTACTTC.

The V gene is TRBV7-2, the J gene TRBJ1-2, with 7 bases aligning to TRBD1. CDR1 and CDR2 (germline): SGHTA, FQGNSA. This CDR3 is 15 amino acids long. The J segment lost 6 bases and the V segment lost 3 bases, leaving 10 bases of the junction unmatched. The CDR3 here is CASSFYLTGKDGYTF. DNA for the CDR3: TGTGCCAGCAGCTTCTACCTGACAGGGAAAGATGGCTACACCTTC. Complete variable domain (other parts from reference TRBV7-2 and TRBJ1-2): GAGVSQSPSNKVTEKGKDVELRCDPISGHTALYWYRQSLGQGLEFLIYFQGNSAPDKSGLPSDRFSAERTGGSVSTLTIQRTQQEDSAVYLCASSFYLTGKDGYTFGSGTRLTVV.

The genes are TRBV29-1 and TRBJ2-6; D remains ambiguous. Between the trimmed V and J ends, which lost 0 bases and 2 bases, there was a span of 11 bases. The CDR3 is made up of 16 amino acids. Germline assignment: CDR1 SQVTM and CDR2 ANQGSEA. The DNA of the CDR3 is TGCAGCGTTGAAGACCGAGGTCCTGCTGGGGCCAACGTCCTGACTTTC. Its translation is CSVEDRGPAGANVLTF.

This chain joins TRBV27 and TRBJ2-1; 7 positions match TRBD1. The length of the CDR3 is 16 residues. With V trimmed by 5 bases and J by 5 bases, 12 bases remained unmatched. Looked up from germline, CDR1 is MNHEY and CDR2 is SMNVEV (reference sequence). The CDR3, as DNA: TGTGCCAGCAGTCCACTAGGTAGGACAGGTGACAATGAGCAGTTCTTC. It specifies CASSPLGRTGDNEQFF.

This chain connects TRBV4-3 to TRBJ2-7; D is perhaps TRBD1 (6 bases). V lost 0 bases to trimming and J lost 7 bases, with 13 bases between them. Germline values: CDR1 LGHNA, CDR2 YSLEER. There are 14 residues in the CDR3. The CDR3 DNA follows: TGCGCCAGCAGCCAAGATGGGGCAGGGACAGAGCAGTACTTC. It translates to CASSQDGAGTEQYF.

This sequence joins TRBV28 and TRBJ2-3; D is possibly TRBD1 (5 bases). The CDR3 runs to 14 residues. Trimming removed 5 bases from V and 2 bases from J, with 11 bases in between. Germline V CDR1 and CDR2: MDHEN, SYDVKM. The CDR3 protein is CASSLRQYTDTQYF. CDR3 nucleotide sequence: TGTGCCAGCAGTCTACGACAGTACACAGATACGCAGTATTTT.

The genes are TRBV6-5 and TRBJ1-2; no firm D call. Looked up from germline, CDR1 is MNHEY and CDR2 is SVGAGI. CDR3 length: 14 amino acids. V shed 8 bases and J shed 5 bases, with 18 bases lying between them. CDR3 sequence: CASLDTQTGYGYTF. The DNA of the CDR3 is TGTGCCAGCCTTGACACCCAAACGGGGTATGGCTACACCTTC.

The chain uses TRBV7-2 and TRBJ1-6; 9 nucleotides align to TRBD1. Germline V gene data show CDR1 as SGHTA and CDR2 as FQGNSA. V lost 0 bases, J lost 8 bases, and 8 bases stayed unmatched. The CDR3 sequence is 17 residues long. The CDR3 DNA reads TGTGCCAGCAGCTTAGCGCGACAGGGGGGATCGGATTCACCCCTCCACTTT. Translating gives CASSLARQGGSDSPLHF.

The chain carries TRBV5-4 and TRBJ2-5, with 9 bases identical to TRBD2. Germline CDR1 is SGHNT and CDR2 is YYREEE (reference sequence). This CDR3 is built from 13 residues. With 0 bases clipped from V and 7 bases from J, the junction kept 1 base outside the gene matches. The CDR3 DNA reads TGTGCCAGCAGCTTGGAGACTAGCGGGACCCAGTACTTC. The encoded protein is CASSLETSGTQYF.

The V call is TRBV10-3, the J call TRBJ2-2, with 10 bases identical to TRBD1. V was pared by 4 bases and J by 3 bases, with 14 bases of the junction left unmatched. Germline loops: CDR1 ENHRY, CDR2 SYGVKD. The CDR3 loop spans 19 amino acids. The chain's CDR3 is CAISGGQGTRGKHTGELFF. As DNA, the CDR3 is TGTGCCATCAGTGGGGGACAGGGGACTCGGGGAAAGCACACCGGGGAGCTGTTTTTT.